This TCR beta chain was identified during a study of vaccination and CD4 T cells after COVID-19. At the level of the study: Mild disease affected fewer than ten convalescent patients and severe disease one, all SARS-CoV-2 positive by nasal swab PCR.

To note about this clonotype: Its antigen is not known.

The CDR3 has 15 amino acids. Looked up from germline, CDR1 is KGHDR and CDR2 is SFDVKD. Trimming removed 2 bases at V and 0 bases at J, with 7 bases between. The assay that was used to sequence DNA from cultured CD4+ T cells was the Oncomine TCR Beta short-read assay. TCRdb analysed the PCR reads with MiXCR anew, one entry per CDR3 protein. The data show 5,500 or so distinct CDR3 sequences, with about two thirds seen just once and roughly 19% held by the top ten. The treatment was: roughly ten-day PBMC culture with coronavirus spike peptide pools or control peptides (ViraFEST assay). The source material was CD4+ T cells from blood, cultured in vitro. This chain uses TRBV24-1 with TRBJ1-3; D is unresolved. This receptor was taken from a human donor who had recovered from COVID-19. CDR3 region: CATSDSRDSGNTIYF. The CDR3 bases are TGTGCCACCAGTGATTCCCGGGACTCTGGAAACACCATATATTTT.